These 31 T cell receptor beta chains were all obtained from the same sample, sequenced in a study of blood T cell repertoires in COVID-19. Here immunoSEQ multiplex PCR was the method, and the copy in TCRdb shows in-frame clones only, minus some. The sample shows around 57,000 clones, around nine tenths of them seen only once. The sample comprised peripheral blood. Receptors were obtained from a woman of 80 years or more with active COVID-19.

The chain is built from TRBV5-1 and TRBJ1-6; a possible D gene is TRBD1 (5 bases). The CDR3 is 14 residues long. Germline CDR1 is SGHRS and CDR2 is YFSETQ. Trimming took 5 bases from V and 9 from J, leaving 15 bases between them. The CDR3 region is CASSSEGRASPLHF. CDR3 bases: TGCGCCAGCAGTTCGGAGGGGAGGGCTTCACCCCTCCACTTT. Looking up the rest from reference TRBV5-1 and TRBJ1-6 gives the full variable domain: KAGVTQTPRYLIKTRGQQVTLSCSPISGHRSVSWYQQTPGQGLQFLFEYFSETQRNKGNFPGRFSGRQFSNSRSEMNVSTLELGDSALYLCASSSEGRASPLHFGNGTRLTVT.

This clone was picked up a small number of times. The rearrangement joins TRBV4-2 to TRBJ1-3; D gene ambiguous. In germline, CDR1 is LGHNA, CDR2 YNFKEQ. Trimming removed 4 bases from V and 2 bases from J, with 9 bases in between. This CDR3 spans 14 amino acids. This CDR3 is CASSPVGAGNTIYF. Written as DNA, the CDR3 is TGTGCCAGCAGCCCCGTCGGGGCTGGAAACACCATATATTTT.

The rearrangement links TRBV30 to TRBJ1-2; D not certain. V shed 2 bases and J shed 6 bases, with 10 bases lying between them. This CDR3 contains 12 residues. Germline assignment: CDR1 GTSNPN and CDR2 SVGIG (reference sequence). CDR3 in DNA: TGTGCCTGGAGTCCCGGCGGGGATGGCTACACCTTC. This translates into CAWSPGGDGYTF.

The chain employs TRBV4-1 and TRBJ2-1; 9 bases fit TRBD1. The germline CDR1 and CDR2 sequences are MGHRA and YSYEKL. V lost 3 bases and J lost 2; bases outside the gene matches: 2. The CDR3 has 15 residues. In DNA, the CDR3 is TGCGCCAGCAGCCAGGGACAGGGCACCTACAATGAGCAGTTCTTC. Its translation is CASSQGQGTYNEQFF.

CDR3 sequence: CATSVRGTTDTQYF. CDR3 nucleotides: TGTGCCACCAGTGTTCGGGGGACCACAGATACGCAGTATTTT. The rearrangement links TRBV24-1 to TRBJ2-3, with D possibly being TRBD2 (6 bases). In germline, CDR1 is KGHDR, CDR2 SFDVKD. The CDR3 covers 14 residues. V was shortened by 5 bases and J by 2 bases, with 10 bases between the two germline ends.

The chain recombines TRBV9 with TRBJ1-6; 7 nucleotides align to TRBD1. CDR3 size: 15 residues. The junction had 7 bases not matched to a gene; V was cut back by 4 bases and J by 6 bases. Germline V gene data show CDR1 as SGDLS and CDR2 as YYNGEE. The CDR3 DNA sequence: TGTGCCAGCAGCTTCACAGGGGAGAGTAATTCACCCCTCCACTTT. Amino acid sequence: CASSFTGESNSPLHF.

The gene calls are TRBV9 and TRBJ2-1, with TRBD2 matching over 8 bases. The CDR3 consists of 15 residues. Germline lookup yields CDR1 SGDLS and CDR2 YYNGEE. V shed 4 bases and J 3 bases; nucleotides not matched to a gene: 6. In DNA, the CDR3 is TGTGCCAGCAGCCCCCGGGGGGGCCACTACAATGAGCAGTTCTTC. The encoded protein is CASSPRGGHYNEQFF.

This clone was seen a single time. The chain uses TRBV6-2 or TRBV6-3 and TRBJ2-5; D is unresolved. CDR1 is MNHEY, CDR2 SVGEGT, per germline. Between the trimmed V and J ends, which lost 2 bases and 7 bases, there was a span of 11 bases. The CDR3 has 13 residues. The CDR3 here is CASSYPPAGTQYF. CDR3 in DNA: TGTGCCAGCAGTTACCCACCTGCAGGGACCCAGTACTTC.

The gene calls are TRBV11-1 and TRBJ2-1, with D uncertain. From germline, CDR1 is SGHAT and CDR2 FQDESV (reference sequence). Trimming stripped 1 base from V and 4 bases from J, with 11 bases between. The CDR3 totals 15 residues. In DNA, the CDR3 is TGTGCCAGCAGCTTAGGAACTGGTGATTACAATGAGCAGTTCTTC. It translates to CASSLGTGDYNEQFF.

This clone turned up a few times. The V call is TRBV5-1, the J call TRBJ2-1; 13 bases match TRBD2. V trimming: 4 bases; J trimming: 4 bases; junction bases outside the gene matches: 8. In germline, CDR1 is SGHRS, CDR2 YFSETQ. CDR3 length equals 17 residues. The CDR3 reads CASSGFGTSGAYNEQFF. The CDR3 nucleotides read TGCGCCAGCAGCGGGTTCGGGACTAGCGGGGCGTACAATGAGCAGTTCTTC. Drawing the rest from reference TRBV5-1 and TRBJ2-1, the complete variable domain is KAGVTQTPRYLIKTRGQQVTLSCSPISGHRSVSWYQQTPGQGLQFLFEYFSETQRNKGNFPGRFSGRQFSNSRSEMNVSTLELGDSALYLCASSGFGTSGAYNEQFFGPGTRLTVL.

The rearrangement joins TRBV9 to TRBJ1-1, with TRBD1 matching 7 bases. This CDR3 region has 15 residues. J was trimmed by 0 bases and V by 0 bases; bases with no gene match: 2. From germline, CDR1 is SGDLS and CDR2 YYNGEE. CDR3 in DNA: TGTGCCAGCAGCGTAGGGGACAGATTGAACACTGAAGCTTTCTTT. It specifies CASSVGDRLNTEAFF.

The CDR3 DNA reads TGTGCCAGTTCCAGGGGCAACACCGGGGAGCTGTTTTTT. It codes for CASSRGNTGELFF. The chain joins TRBV27 to TRBJ2-2; D perhaps matches TRBD1 (6 bases). The CDR3 runs to 13 residues. The ends were cut back, 9 bases at V and 2 bases at J, with 10 bases in the middle. Germline CDR1 and CDR2: MNHEY and SMNVEV (reference sequence).

The gene calls are TRBV29-1 and TRBJ1-2, with TRBD1 matching 7 bases. Germline values: CDR1 SQVTM, CDR2 ANQGSEA. The CDR3 totals 14 residues. V gave up 6 bases and J gave up 4 bases; unmatched junction bases: 11. CDR3 protein: CSVLAGGVGYGYTF. The CDR3 nucleotides read TGCAGCGTCCTCGCAGGGGGTGTAGGCTATGGCTACACCTTC.

The J gene is TRBJ2-1, the V gene TRBV10-1, with 8 bases aligning to TRBD2. The germline V gene has CDR1 WNHNN and CDR2 SYGVQD (reference sequence). Trimming took 5 bases from V and 4 from J; bases not matched to a gene: 7. The CDR3 has 15 residues. The CDR3 sequence is CASSSLAGGYNEQFF. CDR3 DNA sequence: TGCGCCAGCAGTAGTTTGGCGGGGGGATACAATGAGCAGTTCTTC.

V and J are TRBV7-6 and TRBJ2-1, with 8 nucleotides matching TRBD1. This CDR3 has 18 residues. With 5 bases clipped from V and 0 bases from J, the junction kept 12 bases outside the gene matches. Germline V gene data show CDR1 as SGHVS and CDR2 as FNYEAQ. The CDR3 DNA follows: TGTGCCAGCAGCCGTCGGACAGGGCAGTTCGGCTCCTACAATGAGCAGTTCTTC. This sequence encodes CASSRRTGQFGSYNEQFF.

The chain carries TRBV18 and TRBJ2-3; 13 bases fit TRBD2. Trimming cost V 2 bases and J 9 bases; bases outside gene matches: 17. Germline V gene lookup returns CDR1 KGHSH and CDR2 LQKENI. The CDR3 is 19 residues long. CDR3 protein: CASSPTSGGALPHGVTQYF. For the CDR3, the DNA is TGTGCCAGCTCACCAACTAGCGGGGGGGCCCTCCCCCATGGCGTGACGCAGTATTTT. Filled out from reference TRBV18 and TRBJ2-3, the complete variable domain reads NAGVMQNPRHLVRRRGQEARLRCSPMKGHSHVYWYRQLPEEGLKFMVYLQKENIIDESGMPKERFSAEFPKEGPSILRIQQVVRGDSAAYFCASSPTSGGALPHGVTQYFGPGTRLTVL.

This chain connects TRBV10-3 to TRBJ2-1, with D perhaps TRBD2 (6 bases). V was pared by 6 bases and J by 3 bases, with 9 bases between. Germline V gene data show CDR1 as ENHRY and CDR2 as SYGVKD. CDR3 length: 13 amino acids. This CDR3 reads CAISGTLYNEQFF. In nucleotides, the CDR3 is TGTGCCATCAGCGGGACTCTCTACAATGAGCAGTTCTTC.

The chain is built from TRBV5-1 and TRBJ2-2, with a weak D call TRBD2 (5 bases). The CDR3 length is 13 residues. Germline lookup yields CDR1 SGHRS and CDR2 YFSETQ. V lost 6 bases, J lost 5 bases, and 11 bases lay in between. Here the CDR3 reads CASTGVGTGELFF. The DNA of the CDR3 is TGCGCCAGCACCGGGGTGGGGACCGGGGAGCTGTTTTTT.

V and J are TRBV7-2 and TRBJ2-7; the D is unclear. Germline V gene sequence: CDR1 SGHTA, CDR2 FQGNSA. The CDR3 has 14 amino acids. Deletions cut 5 bases from V and 1 base from J, with 12 bases between. The CDR3 protein is CASSLQLSSYEQYF. The DNA of the CDR3 is TGTGCCAGCAGCCTCCAACTATCATCCTACGAGCAGTACTTC.

The chain has TRBV6-2 or TRBV6-3 and TRBJ2-2; weak D call: TRBD2 (5 bases). Trimming left V 6 bases short and J 3 bases short, with 17 bases between. Germline V lookup: CDR1 MNHEY, CDR2 SVGEGT. The CDR3 loop spans 16 amino acids. The CDR3 region is CASSSWENVYTGELFF. The DNA for the CDR3 is TGTGCCAGCAGCTCATGGGAGAACGTTTACACCGGGGAGCTGTTTTTT.

The gene calls are TRBV28 and TRBJ2-1, with 14 bases matching TRBD2. The CDR3 has 15 amino acids. V gave up 5 bases and J gave up 10 bases; unmatched junction bases: 7. The germline V gene encodes CDR1 MDHEN and CDR2 SYDVKM. The CDR3 nucleotides read TGTGCCAGCAGTCCGACTAGCGGGGGGGCAAGGGAGCAGTTCTTC. It yields the protein CASSPTSGGAREQFF.

In this sample, this clone turned up a few times. J is TRBJ2-7 and V is TRBV2; D is unresolved. Trimming removed 8 bases from V and 5 bases from J, with 13 bases in between. The CDR3 loop spans 12 amino acids. Germline V CDR1 and CDR2: SNHLY, FYNNEI. The CDR3 protein is CASLEARNEQYF. CDR3 in DNA: TGTGCCAGCCTTGAGGCGAGAAACGAGCAGTACTTC.

The chain combines TRBV5-4 with TRBJ1-2; unclear D gene. V was clipped by 2 bases and J by 2 bases, with 7 bases between them. Germline V gene lookup returns CDR1 SGHNT and CDR2 YYREEE (reference sequence). The CDR3 covers 13 residues. The CDR3 DNA reads as TGTGCCAGCAGCTTCGGAGGAAACTATGGCTACACCTTC. The encoded protein is CASSFGGNYGYTF.

The chain uses TRBV4-1 and TRBJ1-5, with no clear D. The length of the CDR3 is 15 residues. Trimming took 0 bases from V and 0 from J, leaving 6 bases between them. The germline V gene encodes CDR1 MGHRA and CDR2 YSYEKL. The CDR3 sequence: CASSQEGHSNQPQHF. In nucleotides, the CDR3 is TGCGCCAGCAGCCAAGAGGGCCATAGCAATCAGCCCCAGCATTTT.

V gene TRBV7-8 combines with J gene TRBJ1-2, with TRBD1 identical over 8 bases. The CDR3 covers 17 residues. J was trimmed by 0 bases and V by 5 bases; bases with no gene match: 11. Germline lookup yields CDR1 SGHVS and CDR2 FQNEAQ. CDR3 region: CASSTSPGQGSNYGYTF. DNA of the CDR3: TGTGCCAGCAGCACCAGCCCAGGACAGGGATCTAACTATGGCTACACCTTC.

This clone was counted a single time. The chain is built from TRBV5-8 and TRBJ2-5, with D possibly being TRBD2 (5 bases). The V and J ends lost 4 bases and 3 bases respectively, with 13 bases between them. CDR1 and CDR2 from the germline V gene are SGHTS and YDEGEE. CDR3 size: 14 residues. CDR3 coding DNA: TGTGCCAGCAGCCGCCCCGGACTGGAAGAGACCCAGTACTTC. Translating gives CASSRPGLEETQYF.

The sample holds a few counts of this clone. The V gene is TRBV2, the J gene TRBJ2-1, with D perhaps TRBD2 (6 bases). This CDR3 comprises 15 residues. The V end was cut by 1 base, the J end by 9 bases, with 16 bases between. The germline gives CDR1 SNHLY, CDR2 FYNNEI. The CDR3 loop is CASSEGGTPGGEQFF. CDR3 sequence (DNA): TGTGCCAGCAGTGAAGGGGGGACTCCTGGGGGTGAGCAGTTCTTC.

The chain uses TRBV27 and TRBJ2-3; 10 nucleotides line up with TRBD2. The germline V gene has CDR1 MNHEY and CDR2 SMNVEV (reference sequence). The CDR3 has 21 residues. J lost 0 bases, V lost 4 bases, and 19 bases had no gene match. Written as DNA, the CDR3 is TGTGCCAGCAGTTCCCCCCCAGGAGTAGCGGGGGGCCTCTTAAGCACAGATACGCAGTATTTT. Its translation: CASSSPPGVAGGLLSTDTQYF.

The chain combines TRBV9 with TRBJ2-3; 7 bases are a match to TRBD2. The germline V gene has CDR1 SGDLS and CDR2 YYNGEE. V dropped 2 bases and J dropped 1; count of bases not matched to a gene: 4. The CDR3 has 15 residues. CDR3 protein: CASSVRLAGTDTQYF. The CDR3 DNA reads TGTGCCAGCAGCGTGAGGCTAGCGGGCACAGATACGCAGTATTTT.

The rearrangement uses TRBV6-5 and TRBJ2-7; D is uncertain. The CDR3 runs to 13 residues. Germline V CDR1 and CDR2: MNHEY, SVGAGI. The ends were cut back, 7 bases at V and 3 bases at J, with 13 bases in the middle. CDR3 in DNA: TGTGCCAGCAAAATGAATGGAGTCTACGAGCAGTACTTC. As protein: CASKMNGVYEQYF.

This chain joins TRBV2 and TRBJ1-2; unclear D gene. CDR1 is SNHLY and CDR2 is FYNNEI in the germline V gene. This CDR3 region has 13 residues. Trimming shortened V by 1 base and J by 1 base, and 4 bases separated the two germline ends. The CDR3 coding sequence is TGTGCCAGCAGTGAAGGGCATAACTATGGCTACACCTTC. It encodes CASSEGHNYGYTF.